Given below is one T cell receptor beta chain in context. The repertoire was sequenced with immunoSEQ multiplex PCR; TCRdb's copy has only in-frame clones and lacks some. The sample lists over 85,000 clones; less than 90% were seen once. The CDR3 totals 17 residues. V lost 1 base to trimming and J lost 0 bases, with 14 bases between them. Germline V gene data show CDR1 as LNHNV and CDR2 as YYDKDF (reference sequence). The data belong to a study of control samples from healthy donors and cancer patients. The source material was PBMCs. The source of this sequence is a woman between 45 and 60 years old with colorectal cancer. The chain couples TRBV15 to TRBJ2-3; weak D call: TRBD1 (6 bases). The CDR3 bases are TGTGCCACCAGCAGAGGCGCAGGGGCACTAAGCACAGATACGCAGTATTTT. Its protein is CATSRGAGALSTDTQYF.